Listed here is a single T cell receptor beta chain. The sample is drawn from a study of blood T cell repertoires in COVID-19. Across the study: PBMCs, B-cell-depleted T cells, or T cells were the source of the cDNA or gDNA that made up the material.

Repertoires were generated with immunoSEQ multiplex PCR, while TCRdb's copy carries only in-frame clones and drops some. Of about 42,000 clones in the sample, about 82% were seen once. Germline CDR1 reads SGHVS; CDR2 reads FQNEAQ. There are 14 residues in the CDR3. Deletions cut 2 bases from V and 4 bases from J, with 11 bases between. Material: peripheral blood. The receptor was derived from a man between 65 and 79 years old with acute or convalescent COVID-19. The chain employs TRBV7-8 and TRBJ1-2; weak D call: TRBD1 (6 bases). CDR3 DNA sequence: TGTGCCAGCAGCTTAATCGAGACAGGCTATGGCTACACCTTC. Protein product: CASSLIETGYGYTF.